Following are 21 T cell receptor beta chains from one sample sequenced in a study of shared clonotypes between healthy human individuals. Produced via immunoSEQ multiplex PCR; TCRdb's table is partial and in-frame only. This table holds 2 million to 2.5 million clones, more than 85% found once. Source material: naive CD4+ T cells from PBMCs. Stated subset: CD45RA+ positively selected. The receptors originated from a man aged 18 to 30 in good health. Some clones in this sample may be carry-over from other donors' samples.

This clone was recorded a few times. The CDR3 nucleotides read TGTGCCTGGAGAGCCTTCCCCAGGGAGACGAACACTGAAGCTTTCTTT. It yields the protein CAWRAFPRETNTEAFF. The chain employs TRBV30 and TRBJ1-1, with D perhaps TRBD1 (5 bases). In germline, CDR1 is GTSNPN, CDR2 SVGIG (reference sequence). The CDR3 consists of 16 residues. Between the trimmed V and J ends, which lost 3 bases and 1 base, there was a span of 18 bases.

The chain joins TRBV11-2 to TRBJ1-3; tentatively, D is TRBD1 (6 bases). The CDR3 is 15 amino acids. Per the germline V gene, CDR1 is SGHAT and CDR2 is FQNNGV. Trimming removed 7 bases at V and 4 bases at J, with 17 bases between. CDR3 nucleotide sequence: TGTGCCAGCACTCGGAACCTCGGGACAGGAAACACCATATATTTT. Protein sequence: CASTRNLGTGNTIYF.

Concerning this clone: The identical CDR3 is also encoded by other nucleotide sequences in the sample. The rearrangement links TRBV5-1 to TRBJ1-4; D remains ambiguous. The length of the CDR3 is 13 residues. The germline CDR1 and CDR2 sequences are SGHRS and YFSETQ. Between the trimmed V and J ends, which lost 0 bases and 6 bases, there was a span of 6 bases. The CDR3 reads CASSLVPDEKLFF. The CDR3 DNA is TGCGCCAGCAGCTTGGTACCGGATGAAAAACTGTTTTTT.

The chain combines TRBV7-2 with TRBJ1-4, with 8 bases that match TRBD1. This CDR3 has 14 amino acids. Per the germline V gene, CDR1 is SGHTA and CDR2 is FQGNSA. The trim removed 5 bases at V and 8 bases at J, leaving 7 bases unmatched. The CDR3 nucleotides read TGTGCCAGCAGCCGAGGACAGGGCCCCGAAAAACTGTTTTTT. Its protein is CASSRGQGPEKLFF.

This clone appeared a single time. Other DNA variants within this sample encode the same CDR3. Here the CDR3 DNA reads TGTGCCAGTACGAGAGGTCTGAACACTGAAGCTTTCTTT. Protein sequence: CASTRGLNTEAFF. The rearrangement joins TRBV19 to TRBJ1-1, with no clear D. Germline V gene data show CDR1 as LNHDA and CDR2 as SQIVND (reference sequence). V lost 7 bases, J lost 0 bases, and 9 bases lay in between. This CDR3 has 13 amino acids.

The chain joins TRBV2 to TRBJ2-1; D is possibly TRBD2 (5 bases). With 5 bases removed from V and 5 bases from J, the gap between germline ends came to 10 bases. The CDR3 runs 13 residues. CDR1 is SNHLY, CDR2 FYNNEI, per germline. DNA for the CDR3: TGTGCCAGCAGTTATAGCGCTAACAATGAGCAGTTCTTC. This sequence encodes CASSYSANNEQFF.

V gene TRBV5-4 combines with J gene TRBJ1-2, with D maybe TRBD1 (6 bases). Between the trimmed V and J ends, which lost 0 bases and 4 bases, there was a span of 16 bases. Germline V CDR1 and CDR2: SGHNT, YYREEE (reference sequence). The CDR3 loop spans 16 amino acids. The CDR3 DNA sequence: TGTGCCAGCAGCTTGGCCGGGGGGGGCGTGTCCTATGGCTACACCTTC. It codes for CASSLAGGGVSYGYTF.

The V gene is TRBV6-1, the J gene TRBJ2-2; D may be TRBD1 (6 bases). The V gene's germline CDR1 is MNHNS and CDR2 SASEGT. V gave up 7 bases and J gave up 4 bases, with 13 bases separating them. This CDR3 contains 14 residues. DNA for the CDR3: TGTGCCAGCACTCAGGGGATGGGCACCGGGGAGCTGTTTTTT. It yields the protein CASTQGMGTGELFF.

The chain has TRBV6-5 and TRBJ1-4; no firm D call. Germline V CDR1 and CDR2: MNHEY, SVGAGI. There are 14 residues in the CDR3. V dropped 2 bases and J dropped 3 bases, with 7 bases sitting between them. CDR3 sequence reads: CASSYRGANEKLFF. DNA of the CDR3: TGTGCCAGCAGTTACCGGGGTGCTAATGAAAAACTGTTTTTT.

The V and J genes are TRBV12-5 and TRBJ2-1; D is ambiguous. Germline loops: CDR1 LGHNT, CDR2 FRNRAP. The CDR3 contains 14 residues. V was trimmed by 5 bases and J by 5 bases, leaving 13 bases between them. CDR3 amino acids: CASGASSRNNEQFF. For the CDR3, the DNA is TGTGCTAGTGGTGCCTCGTCACGGAACAATGAGCAGTTCTTC.

The chain joins TRBV6-6 to TRBJ2-3, with D unresolved. Trimming removed 6 bases from V and 6 bases from J, with 10 bases in between. The CDR3 loop spans 12 amino acids. Germline V gives CDR1 MNHNY, CDR2 SVGAGI (reference sequence). CDR3 sequence reads: CASSSAGDTQYF. The CDR3, as DNA: TGTGCCAGCAGCTCGGCCGGCGATACGCAGTATTTT.

V gene TRBV7-2 combines with J gene TRBJ2-3; TRBD2 might be the D (5 bases). This CDR3 region has 15 residues. The V end lost 0 bases, the J end lost 1 base, and 8 bases lay between the germline ends. The germline gives CDR1 SGHTA, CDR2 FQGNSA. The CDR3, as DNA: TGTGCCAGCAGCTTAGCTTCGAGGGGCACAGATACGCAGTATTTT. It specifies CASSLASRGTDTQYF. The variable domain in full, with the rest retrieved from reference TRBV7-2 and TRBJ2-3, is GAGVSQSPSNKVTEKGKDVELRCDPISGHTALYWYRQSLGQGLEFLIYFQGNSAPDKSGLPSDRFSAERTGGSVSTLTIQRTQQEDSAVYLCASSLASRGTDTQYFGPGTRLTVL.

V and J are TRBV28 and TRBJ1-1, with D maybe TRBD1 (6 bases). This CDR3 is 13 amino acids long. Germline V lookup: CDR1 MDHEN, CDR2 SYDVKM. Trimming took 8 bases from V and 4 from J, leaving 14 bases between them. CDR3 residues: CASALGTFTEAFF. The CDR3 bases are TGTGCCAGCGCCCTCGGGACATTCACTGAAGCTTTCTTT.

This chain joins TRBV13 and TRBJ2-2; 7 bases map to TRBD1. This CDR3 is built from 14 residues. Germline V lookup: CDR1 PRHDT, CDR2 FYEKMQ (reference sequence). With 5 bases clipped from V and 6 bases from J, the junction kept 6 bases outside the gene matches. The CDR3 DNA is TGTGCCAGCAGCCCGACGACAGGGCCCGGGGAGCTGTTTTTT. Translating gives CASSPTTGPGELFF. Full variable domain (remainder filled in from reference TRBV13 and TRBJ2-2): AAGVIQSPRHLIKEKRETATLKCYPIPRHDTVYWYQQGPGQDPQFLISFYEKMQSDKGSIPDRFSAQQFSDYHSELNMSSLELGDSALYFCASSPTTGPGELFFGEGSRLTVL.

This chain links TRBV11-2 with TRBJ2-7; D not resolved. Germline-derived CDR1 and CDR2 are SGHAT and FQNNGV. The CDR3 covers 16 residues. V was cut by 0 bases and J by 0 bases, with 12 bases left in between. CDR3 in DNA: TGTGCCAGCAGCTTAGATTGGTCAAAGTACTCCTACGAGCAGTACTTC. Amino acid sequence: CASSLDWSKYSYEQYF.

The chain employs TRBV4-1 and TRBJ1-2, with 7 positions matching TRBD1. This CDR3 is built from 15 residues. In germline, CDR1 is MGHRA, CDR2 YSYEKL. V shed 3 bases and J 2 bases; nucleotides not matched to a gene: 6. The CDR3 reads CASSQAWTGNYGYTF. DNA of the CDR3: TGCGCCAGCAGCCAGGCATGGACAGGCAACTATGGCTACACCTTC.

V is TRBV15 and J is TRBJ2-5, with 13 bases matching TRBD2. Germline assignment: CDR1 LNHNV and CDR2 YYDKDF (reference sequence). V was pared by 3 bases and J by 4 bases, with 17 bases of the junction left unmatched. CDR3 length equals 20 residues. The CDR3 sequence is CATSRRTSGRAFTRAETQYF. CDR3 DNA: TGTGCCACCAGCAGGAGAACTAGCGGGAGGGCCTTTACCCGGGCAGAGACCCAGTACTTC.

This sequence joins TRBV11-3 and TRBJ2-7, with a possible D match to TRBD2 (7 bases). This CDR3 has 14 amino acids. Germline V gene sequence: CDR1 SGHNT, CDR2 YENEEA. Trimming removed 3 bases from V and 5 bases from J, with 14 bases in between. As DNA, the CDR3 is TGTGCCAGCAGCTTGGGGGGGCGCAGGGACGAGCAGTACTTC. This translates into CASSLGGRRDEQYF. The variable domain in full, completed from reference TRBV11-3 and TRBJ2-7, reads EAGVVQSPRYKIIEKKQPVAFWCNPISGHNTLYWYLQNLGQGPELLIRYENEEAVDDSQLPKDRFSAERLKGVDSTLKIQPAELGDSAVYLCASSLGGRRDEQYFGPGTRLTVT.

This chain connects TRBV6-1 to TRBJ2-1, with 11 positions matching TRBD2. The CDR3 sequence is 18 residues long. Per the germline V gene, CDR1 is MNHNS and CDR2 is SASEGT. Trimming removed 3 bases from V and 2 bases from J; junction bases left unmatched: 9. CDR3 DNA sequence: TGTGCCAGCAGTGAGGGCCAGCTAGCGGGAGGAGCCTACAATGAGCAGTTCTTC. This sequence encodes CASSEGQLAGGAYNEQFF.

The rearrangement joins TRBV7-3 to TRBJ2-3, with D possibly being TRBD1 or TRBD2 (6 bases each). Per germline, CDR1 SGHTA and CDR2 FQGTGA. Trimming removed 5 bases from V and 4 bases from J, with 16 bases in between. CDR3 length: 15 residues. CDR3 amino acids: CASSAEGGGPDTQYF. For the CDR3, the DNA is TGTGCCAGCAGCGCGGAGGGGGGAGGTCCAGATACGCAGTATTTT.

In the case of this clone: Other DNA sequences in the sample encode the same CDR3. This rearrangement joins TRBV7-2 to TRBJ1-2; D not certain. V was trimmed by 8 bases and J by 1 base, leaving 5 bases between them. Germline V gene sequence: CDR1 SGHTA, CDR2 FQGNSA. This CDR3 is 11 amino acids long. The CDR3 DNA sequence: TGTGCCAGCTCCTTTAACTATGGCTACACCTTC. Its protein is CASSFNYGYTF.